This entry features one T cell receptor (beta chain) sequence. Its target is unknown. Patients with uncontrolled infections, other autoimmune diseases, pregnancy or lactation were excluded. Orbital computed tomography and thyroid ultrasound, together with serum TRAb and thyroxine and clinical symptoms, were used for diagnoses. The CDR3 is 17 amino acids. The J segment lost 1 base and the V segment lost 8 bases, leaving 16 bases of the junction unmatched. Germline CDR1 is SNHLY and CDR2 is FYNNEI. These data come from a study of T cells in Graves' hyperthyroidism and ophthalmopathy. Study outcomes and limitations: Most thyroid clonotypes expanded above 0.001 were also detected in blood.

What was amplified from RNA transcripts were TCR beta CDR3 regions. TCR CDR3 regions were first amplified by RT-PCR with HTBI primers. TCRdb reprocessed the multiplex PCR reads via MiXCR and lists one record per CDR3 protein. The sample yields roughly 38,000 distinct CDR3 sequences, around half seen once. The genes are TRBV2 and TRBJ2-7, with 8 bases lining up with TRBD1. The TCR originated in a woman between 50 and 59 years old with Graves' hyperthyroidism that later progressed to Graves' ophthalmopathy. Material: blood. CDR3: CASGGTSDREASYEQYF. The CDR3 region has the DNA TGTGCCAGCGGTGGAACCTCGGACAGGGAGGCGTCCTACGAGCAGTACTTC. The variable domain in full, completed from reference TRBV2 and TRBJ2-7, reads EPEVTQTPSHQVTQMGQEVILRCVPISNHLYFYWYRQILGQKVEFLVSFYNNEISEKSEIFDDQFSVERPDGSNFTLKIRSTKLEDSAMYFCASGGTSDREASYEQYFGPGTRLTVT.